This T cell receptor (beta chain) was sequenced for a study of cytomegalovirus exposure and HLA in healthy donors. Per germline, CDR1 MGHRA and CDR2 YSYEKL. Trimming pared 4 bases from V and 1 base from J, leaving 7 bases between. The CDR3 is 13 residues long. Both 60 Vbeta primers and 13 Jbeta primers went into the PCR. Libraries were prepared by immunoSEQ multiplex PCR; TCRdb keeps only in-frame clonotypes and omits some of them. The data hold over 150,000 clones, with around 73% observed a single time. This rearrangement joins TRBV4-1 to TRBJ1-1, with D hard to call. Sequencing was performed on PBMCs. This TCR was sampled from a woman younger than 45 in good health and CMV-seronegative. The chain's CDR3 is CASSRQENTEAFF. The CDR3, as DNA: TGCGCCAGCAGCCGCCAGGAGAACACTGAAGCTTTCTTT.